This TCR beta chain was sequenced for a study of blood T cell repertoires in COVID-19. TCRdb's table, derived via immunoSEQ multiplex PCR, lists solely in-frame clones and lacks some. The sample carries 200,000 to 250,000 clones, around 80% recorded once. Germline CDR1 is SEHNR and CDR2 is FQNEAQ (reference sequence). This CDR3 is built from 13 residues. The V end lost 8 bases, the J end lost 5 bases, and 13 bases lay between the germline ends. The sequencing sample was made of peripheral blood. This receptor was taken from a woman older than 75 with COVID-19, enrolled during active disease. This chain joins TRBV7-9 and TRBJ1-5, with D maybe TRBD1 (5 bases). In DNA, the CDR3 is TGTGCCAGCGACCAGGGTTGGGATCAGCCCCAGCATTTT. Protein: CASDQGWDQPQHF.